This TCR beta chain was identified in a study of spatial heterogeneity in lung cancer. Study findings and constraints: There were more appearances of ubiquitous expanded tumor TCRs in blood at resection than at follow-up.

The CDR3 spans 13 residues. V lost 3 bases, J lost 7 bases, and 10 bases lay in between. CDR1 and CDR2 (germline): SGHVS, FNYEAQ. TCRdb redid the calling of the 5' RACE reads with MiXCR, one entry per CDR3 protein. The data show some 5,100 distinct CDR3 sequences, with about 24% seen just once and roughly 15% held by the top ten. Time point described: sample taken at primary tumor resection. Tumor, nontumor lung or frozen PBMC supplied whole RNA that was sequenced unsorted. In this sample, this clonotype is medium-sized. The antigen remains unidentified. The receptor's source is a male donor with early-stage non-small cell lung cancer. The specimen comprised PBMCs, sampled at surgery. The chain joins TRBV7-6 to TRBJ1-5; no clear D gene. The CDR3 loop is CASSLWAGQPQHF. Here the CDR3 DNA reads TGTGCCAGCAGCTTGTGGGCCGGACAGCCCCAGCATTTT.